This T cell receptor (beta chain) came from a study of blood T cell repertoires in COVID-19. Study overall: Italy, Spain and the United States were the sources of the convalescent and acute COVID-19 samples.

Followed over time, Seattle patients had been enrolled while infection was active. The CDR3 has 13 residues. The germline gives CDR1 SQVTM, CDR2 ANQGSEA. V dropped 7 bases and J dropped 1; count of bases not matched to a gene: 4. Original handling: The assay estimated nucleated cells by amplifying reference gene primers. Profiled with immunoSEQ multiplex PCR; TCRdb holds only in-frame clones, not every one. Clone size and V and J calls were adopted from that table, with D and trimming inferred from the DNA. The sample contains roughly 410,000 clones, around 87% of which appear only once. This receptor was obtained from a woman aged 60 to 75 with COVID-19, enrolled during active disease. Sequenced sample: peripheral blood. V usage is TRBV29-1 and J usage is TRBJ1-1; TRBD1 matches 9 bases. The CDR3 DNA sequence: TGCAGCGACCGGACAGGGGCGAACACTGAAGCTTTCTTT. It encodes CSDRTGANTEAFF. The full variable domain, with the rest looked up from reference TRBV29-1 and TRBJ1-1, is SAVISQKPSRDICQRGTSLTIQCQVDSQVTMMFWYRQQPGQSLTLIATANQGSEATYESGFVIDKFPISRPNLTFSTLTVSNMSPEDSSIYLCSDRTGANTEAFFGQGTRLTVV.